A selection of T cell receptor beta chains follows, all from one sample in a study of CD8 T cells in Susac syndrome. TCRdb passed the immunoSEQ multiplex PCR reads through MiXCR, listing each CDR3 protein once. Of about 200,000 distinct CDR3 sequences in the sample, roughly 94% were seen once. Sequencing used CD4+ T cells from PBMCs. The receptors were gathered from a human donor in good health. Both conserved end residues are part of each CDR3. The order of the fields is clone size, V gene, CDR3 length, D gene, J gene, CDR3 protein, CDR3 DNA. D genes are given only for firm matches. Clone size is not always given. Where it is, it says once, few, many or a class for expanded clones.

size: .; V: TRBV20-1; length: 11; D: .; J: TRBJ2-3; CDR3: CSAANTDTQYF; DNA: TGCAGTGCAGCCAATACGGATACGCAGTATTTT
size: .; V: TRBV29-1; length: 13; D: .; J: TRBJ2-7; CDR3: CSVDSAGSGEQYF; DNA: TGCAGCGTTGATAGTGCTGGCTCGGGCGAGCAGTACTTC
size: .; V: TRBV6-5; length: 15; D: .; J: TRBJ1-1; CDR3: CASSYFRDQRTEAFF; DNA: TGTGCCAGCAGTTACTTCCGGGATCAGCGCACTGAAGCTTTCTTT
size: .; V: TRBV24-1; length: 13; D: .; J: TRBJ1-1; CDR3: CATSDNKGAEAFF; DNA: TGTGCCACCAGTGACAACAAGGGGGCTGAAGCTTTCTTT
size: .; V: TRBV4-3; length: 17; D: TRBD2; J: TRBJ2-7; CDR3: CASSQELLAGQTYEQYF; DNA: TGCGCCAGCAGCCAAGAGTTGCTAGCGGGACAAACCTACGAGCAGTACTTC
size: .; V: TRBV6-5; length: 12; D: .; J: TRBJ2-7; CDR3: CASSPTAYEQYF; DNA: TGTGCCAGCAGCCCCACTGCGTACGAGCAGTACTTC
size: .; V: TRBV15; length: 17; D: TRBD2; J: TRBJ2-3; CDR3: CATSRNSGSLGTDTQYF; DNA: TGTGCCACCAGCAGAAATAGCGGGAGCTTGGGCACAGATACGCAGTATTTT
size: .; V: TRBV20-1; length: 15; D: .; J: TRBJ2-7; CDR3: CSAHPPRAASYEQYF; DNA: TGCAGTGCTCACCCCCCCAGGGCAGCATCGTACGAGCAGTACTTC
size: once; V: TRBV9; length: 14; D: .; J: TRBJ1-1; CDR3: CASSVAGVTTEAFF; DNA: TGTGCCAGCAGCGTAGCTGGGGTTACCACTGAAGCTTTCTTT
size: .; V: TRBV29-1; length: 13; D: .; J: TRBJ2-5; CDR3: CSVPSGGKETQYF; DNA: TGCAGCGTCCCATCGGGGGGCAAAGAGACCCAGTACTTC
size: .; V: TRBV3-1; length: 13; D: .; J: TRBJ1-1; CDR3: CASSPPGGPGAFF; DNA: TGTGCCAGCAGCCCCCCAGGTGGTCCCGGAGCTTTCTTT
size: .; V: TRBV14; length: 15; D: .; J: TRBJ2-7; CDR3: CASSPDRGGSYEQYF; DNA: TGTGCCAGCAGCCCAGACAGGGGAGGGTCCTACGAGCAGTACTTC
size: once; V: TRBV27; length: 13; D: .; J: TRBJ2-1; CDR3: CASSPRSGNEQFF; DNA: TGTGCCAGCAGCCCCCGGTCGGGCAATGAGCAGTTCTTC
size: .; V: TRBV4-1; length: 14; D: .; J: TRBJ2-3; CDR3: CASSQEGSDTTQYF; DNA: TGCGCCAGCAGCCAAGAGGGGAGCGATACTACGCAGTATTTT
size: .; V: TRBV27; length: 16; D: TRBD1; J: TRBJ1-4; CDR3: CASSLISTGASEKLFF; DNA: TGTGCCAGCAGTTTAATTTCGACAGGGGCGAGCGAAAAACTGTTTTTT
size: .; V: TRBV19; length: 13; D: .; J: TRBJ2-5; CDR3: CASGTLGSETQYF; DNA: TGTGCCAGTGGAACTTTGGGGAGCGAGACCCAGTACTTC
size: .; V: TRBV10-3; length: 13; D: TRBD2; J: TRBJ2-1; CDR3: CAPSGSSYNEQFF; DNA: TGTGCCCCCAGCGGGAGCTCCTACAATGAGCAGTTCTTC
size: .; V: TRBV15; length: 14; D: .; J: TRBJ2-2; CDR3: CATSRGSRSGELFF; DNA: TGTGCCACCAGCAGAGGTAGCAGATCCGGGGAGCTGTTTTTT
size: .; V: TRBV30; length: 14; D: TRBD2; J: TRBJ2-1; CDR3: CAWSGLAGTGEQFF; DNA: TGTGCCTGGAGTGGACTAGCGGGAACGGGTGAGCAGTTCTTC
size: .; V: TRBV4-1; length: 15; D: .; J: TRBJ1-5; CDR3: CASSQEYGGMQPQHF; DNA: TGCGCCAGCAGCCAAGAATACGGGGGGATGCAGCCCCAGCATTTT
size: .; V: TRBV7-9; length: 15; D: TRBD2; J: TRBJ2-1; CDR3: CASSLRTSGGREQFF; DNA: TGTGCCAGCAGCCTACGGACTAGCGGGGGGCGTGAGCAGTTCTTC
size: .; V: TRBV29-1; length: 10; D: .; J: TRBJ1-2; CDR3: CSVDRIENTF; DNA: TGCAGCGTTGACCGGATCGAAAACACCTTC
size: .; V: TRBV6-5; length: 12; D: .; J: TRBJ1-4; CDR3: CASSYGQEKLFF; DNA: TGTGCCAGCAGTTACGGTCAGGAAAAACTGTTTTTT
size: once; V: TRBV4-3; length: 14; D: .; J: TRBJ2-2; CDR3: CASSQDRRTGELFF; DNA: TGCGCCAGCAGCCAAGATCGTAGGACCGGGGAGCTGTTTTTT
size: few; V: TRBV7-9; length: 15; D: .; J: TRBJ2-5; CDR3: CASSSFRTVEETQYF; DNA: TGTGCCAGCAGCTCGTTCCGGACTGTTGAAGAGACCCAGTACTTC
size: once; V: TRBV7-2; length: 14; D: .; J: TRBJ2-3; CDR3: CASAGRLTSDTQYF; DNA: TGTGCCAGTGCGGGGCGGCTTACGTCAGATACGCAGTATTTT
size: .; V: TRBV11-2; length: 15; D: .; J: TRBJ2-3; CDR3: CASRNRDLATDTQYF; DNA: TGTGCCAGCAGGAACCGGGATCTAGCCACAGATACGCAGTATTTT
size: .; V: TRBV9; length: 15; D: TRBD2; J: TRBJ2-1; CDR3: CASSNSGGAYNEQFF; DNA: TGTGCCAGCAGCAATAGCGGGGGGGCTTACAATGAGCAGTTCTTC
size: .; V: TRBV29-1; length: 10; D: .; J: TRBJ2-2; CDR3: CSAYTGELFF; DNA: TGCAGCGCCTACACCGGGGAGCTGTTTTTT
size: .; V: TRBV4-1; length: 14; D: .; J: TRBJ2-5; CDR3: CAGSQERQTETQYF; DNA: TGCGCCGGCAGCCAAGAACGGCAGACGGAGACCCAGTACTTC
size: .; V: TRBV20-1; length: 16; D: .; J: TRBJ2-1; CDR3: CSAGFLGLKGWNEQFF; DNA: TGCAGTGCTGGTTTCCTTGGCCTGAAGGGTTGGAATGAGCAGTTCTTC
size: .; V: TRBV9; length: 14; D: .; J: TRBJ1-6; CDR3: CASSAGPINSPLHF; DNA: TGTGCCAGCAGCGCGGGGCCCATTAATTCACCCCTCCACTTT
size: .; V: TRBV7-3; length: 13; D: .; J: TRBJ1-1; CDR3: CASSPQGRQEAFF; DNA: TGTGCCAGCAGCCCGCAGGGCCGACAGGAAGCTTTCTTT